This TCR beta chain was retrieved from a study of CD8 T cells in Susac syndrome. Note on this clonotype: Its antigen is as yet unknown.

Study results and limitations: The relatively small number of individuals in the TCR sequencing and HLA analysis was acknowledged by the study.

Random hexamers primed reverse transcription of about 0.45 to 1 ug RNA. immunoSEQ multiplex PCR amplified TCR beta CDR3 across 54 Vbeta, 13 Jbeta. TCRdb ran MiXCR on the immunoSEQ multiplex PCR reads and lists one entry per CDR3 protein. This table has around 80,000 distinct CDR3 sequences, more than 85% appearing once. Germline CDR1 and CDR2: MGHRA and YSYEKL. The CDR3 runs to 14 residues. Trimming stripped 2 bases from V and 1 base from J, with 8 bases between. FACS enriched CD8+ TEMRA cells, while bulk CD8+ and CD4+ were negatively isolated. Sequences were obtained from CD8+ T cells from PBMCs. V gene TRBV4-1 combines with J gene TRBJ2-5; D call uncertain. This clonotype originated in a human donor with multiple sclerosis. CDR3 in amino acids: CASSQFPVQETQYF. The CDR3 nucleotides read TGCGCCAGCAGCCAATTTCCGGTCCAAGAGACCCAGTACTTC.